Sequencing of this T cell receptor beta chain was carried out in a study of molecular identifiers for immune sequencing clone quantification. Using its own MiXCR run on the PCR reads, TCRdb lists one record per CDR3 protein. The sample has around 470,000 distinct CDR3 sequences; about 21% are singletons. Comment on this clonotype: A single base separates this from a much larger clone, so it may be a read error.

The CDR3 is 17 residues long. Germline V gene data show CDR1 as MNHNS and CDR2 as SASEGT. Between the trimmed V and J ends, which lost 4 bases and 0 bases, there was a span of 17 bases. The specimen sequenced was naive CD8+ T cells from blood, with Jurkat cell RNA spiked in. Noted subset: FACS-sorted CD8+CD4-CCR7+CD45RA+ naive T cells. This receptor was identified in a human donor in good health. Some libraries in this study had Jurkat cell RNA spiked in. The rearrangement joins TRBV6-1 to TRBJ2-3; D uncertain. This CDR3 is CASSALLSETSTDTQYF. CDR3 sequence (DNA): TGTGCCAGCAGTGCTCTCCTCTCGGAAACTAGCACAGATACGCAGTATTTT.